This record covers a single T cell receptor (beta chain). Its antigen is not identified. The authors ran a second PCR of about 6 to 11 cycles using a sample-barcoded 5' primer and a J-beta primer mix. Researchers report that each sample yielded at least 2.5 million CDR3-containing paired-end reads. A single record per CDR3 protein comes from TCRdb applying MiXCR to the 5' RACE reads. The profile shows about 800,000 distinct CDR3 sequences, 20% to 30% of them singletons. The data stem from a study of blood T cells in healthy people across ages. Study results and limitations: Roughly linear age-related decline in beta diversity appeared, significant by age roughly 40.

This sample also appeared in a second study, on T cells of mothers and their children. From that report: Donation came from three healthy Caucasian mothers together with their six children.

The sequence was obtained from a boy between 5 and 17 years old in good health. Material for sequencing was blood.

CDR3 loop: CATSGTGGWDEQFF. CDR3 in DNA: TGTGCCACCAGCGGGACAGGGGGCTGGGATGAGCAGTTCTTC. V and J are TRBV15 and TRBJ2-1; 12 bases fit TRBD1. After removal of 5 bases from V and 8 bases from J, the junction contained 4 bases not matched to a gene. The CDR3 is made up of 14 amino acids. Germline V CDR1 and CDR2: LNHNV, YYDKDF (reference sequence).